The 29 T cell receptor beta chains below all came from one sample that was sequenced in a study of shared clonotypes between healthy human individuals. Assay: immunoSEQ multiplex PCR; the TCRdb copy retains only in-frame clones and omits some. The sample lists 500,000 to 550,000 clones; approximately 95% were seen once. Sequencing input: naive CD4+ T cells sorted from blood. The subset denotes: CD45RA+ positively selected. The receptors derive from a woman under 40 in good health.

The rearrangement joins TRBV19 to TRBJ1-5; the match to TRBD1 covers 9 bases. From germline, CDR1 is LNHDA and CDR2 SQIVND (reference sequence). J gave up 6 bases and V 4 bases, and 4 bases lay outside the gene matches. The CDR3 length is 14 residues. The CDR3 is CASSNTGGRQPQHF. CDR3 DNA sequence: TGTGCCAGTAGTAACACAGGGGGCCGTCAGCCCCAGCATTTT.

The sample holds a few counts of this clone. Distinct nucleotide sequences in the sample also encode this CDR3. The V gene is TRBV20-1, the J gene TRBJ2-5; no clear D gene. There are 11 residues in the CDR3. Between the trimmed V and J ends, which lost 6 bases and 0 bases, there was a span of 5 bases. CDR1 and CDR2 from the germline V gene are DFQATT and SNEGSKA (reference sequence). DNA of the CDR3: TGCAGTGCCAGCAACCAAGAGACCCAGTACTTC. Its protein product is CSASNQETQYF.

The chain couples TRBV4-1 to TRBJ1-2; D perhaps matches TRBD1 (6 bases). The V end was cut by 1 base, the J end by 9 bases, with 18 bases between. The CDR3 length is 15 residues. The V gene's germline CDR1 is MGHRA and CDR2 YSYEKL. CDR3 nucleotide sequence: TGCGCCAGCAGCCAAGCCCCTGGGAGGGGGGTCCGCTACACCTTC. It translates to CASSQAPGRGVRYTF.

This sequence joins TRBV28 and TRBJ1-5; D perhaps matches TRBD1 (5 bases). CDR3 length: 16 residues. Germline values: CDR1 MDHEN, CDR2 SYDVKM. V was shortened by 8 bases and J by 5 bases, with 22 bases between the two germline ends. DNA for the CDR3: TGTGCCAGCTCACCAGGTATGACAGCCCTAGATCAGCCCCAGCATTTT. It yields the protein CASSPGMTALDQPQHF.

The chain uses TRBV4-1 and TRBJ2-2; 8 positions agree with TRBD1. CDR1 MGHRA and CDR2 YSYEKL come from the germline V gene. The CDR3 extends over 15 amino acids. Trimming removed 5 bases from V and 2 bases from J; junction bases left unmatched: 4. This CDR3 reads CASSWTGINTGELFF. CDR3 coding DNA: TGCGCCAGCAGCTGGACAGGGATCAACACCGGGGAGCTGTTTTTT.

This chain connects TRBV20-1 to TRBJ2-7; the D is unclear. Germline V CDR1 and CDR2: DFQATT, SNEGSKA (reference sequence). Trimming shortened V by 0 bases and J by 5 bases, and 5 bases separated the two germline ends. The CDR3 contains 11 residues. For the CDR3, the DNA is TGCAGTGCTAGAGATAGCCACGAGCAGTACTTC. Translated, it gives CSARDSHEQYF.

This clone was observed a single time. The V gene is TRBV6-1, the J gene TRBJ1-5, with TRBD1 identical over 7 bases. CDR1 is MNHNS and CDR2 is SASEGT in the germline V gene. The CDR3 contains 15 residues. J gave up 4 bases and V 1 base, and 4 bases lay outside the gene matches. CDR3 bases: TGTGCCAGCAGTGAAGGGGACAGAAGAAATCAGCCCCAGCATTTT. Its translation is CASSEGDRRNQPQHF.

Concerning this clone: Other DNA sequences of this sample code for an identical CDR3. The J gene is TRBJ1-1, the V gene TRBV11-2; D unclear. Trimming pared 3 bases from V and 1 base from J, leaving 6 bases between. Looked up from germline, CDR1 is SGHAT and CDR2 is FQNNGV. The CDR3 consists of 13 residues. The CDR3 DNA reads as TGTGCCAGCAGCTTTGGCGAGAACACTGAAGCTTTCTTT. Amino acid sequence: CASSFGENTEAFF.

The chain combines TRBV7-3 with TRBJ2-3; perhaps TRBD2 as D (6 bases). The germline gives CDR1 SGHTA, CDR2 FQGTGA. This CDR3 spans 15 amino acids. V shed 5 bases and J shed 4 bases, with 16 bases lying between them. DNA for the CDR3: TGTGCCAGCAGCCCTAACGGGGGATTTGCAGATACGCAGTATTTT. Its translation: CASSPNGGFADTQYF.

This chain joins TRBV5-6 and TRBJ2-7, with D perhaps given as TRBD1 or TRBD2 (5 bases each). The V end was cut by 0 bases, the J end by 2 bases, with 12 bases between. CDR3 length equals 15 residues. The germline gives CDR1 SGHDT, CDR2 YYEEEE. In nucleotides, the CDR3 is TGTGCCAGCAGCTTGGCCCAGGGACGGACCTACGAGCAGTACTTC. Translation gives CASSLAQGRTYEQYF.

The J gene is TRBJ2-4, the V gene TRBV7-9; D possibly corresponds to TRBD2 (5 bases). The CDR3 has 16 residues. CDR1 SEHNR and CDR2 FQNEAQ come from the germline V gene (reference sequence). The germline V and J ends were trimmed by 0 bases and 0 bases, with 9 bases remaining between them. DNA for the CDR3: TGTGCCAGCAGCTTAGCGGAGGCAGTAGCCAAAAACATTCAGTACTTC. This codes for CASSLAEAVAKNIQYF. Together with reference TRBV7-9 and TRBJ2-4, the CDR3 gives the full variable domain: DTGVSQNPRHKITKRGQNVTFRCDPISEHNRLYWYRQTLGQGPEFLTYFQNEAQLEKSRLLSDRFSAERPKGSFSTLEIQRTEQGDSAMYLCASSLAEAVAKNIQYFGAGTRLSVL.

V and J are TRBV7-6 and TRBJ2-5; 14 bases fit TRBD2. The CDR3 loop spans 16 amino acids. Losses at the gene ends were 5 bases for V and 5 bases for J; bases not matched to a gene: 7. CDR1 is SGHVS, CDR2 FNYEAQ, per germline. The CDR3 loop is CASSTRLAGGVETQYF. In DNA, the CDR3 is TGTGCCAGCAGCACCCGACTAGCGGGAGGGGTGGAGACCCAGTACTTC.

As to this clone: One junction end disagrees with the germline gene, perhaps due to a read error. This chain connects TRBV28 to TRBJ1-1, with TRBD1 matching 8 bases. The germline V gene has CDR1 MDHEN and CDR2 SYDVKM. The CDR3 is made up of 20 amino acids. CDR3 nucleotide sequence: TGTGCCAGCATTTTAGGGGGAAGAGGGACAGGAGTCCGCATGAACACTGAAGCTTTCTTT. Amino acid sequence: CASILGGRGTGVRMNTEAFF.

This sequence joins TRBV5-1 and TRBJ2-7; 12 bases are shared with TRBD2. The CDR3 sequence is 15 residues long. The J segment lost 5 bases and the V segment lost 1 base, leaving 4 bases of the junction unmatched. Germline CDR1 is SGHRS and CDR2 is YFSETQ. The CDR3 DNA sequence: TGCGCCAGCAGCTTGTGGACTAGCGGGACCAACGAGCAGTACTTC. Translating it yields CASSLWTSGTNEQYF.

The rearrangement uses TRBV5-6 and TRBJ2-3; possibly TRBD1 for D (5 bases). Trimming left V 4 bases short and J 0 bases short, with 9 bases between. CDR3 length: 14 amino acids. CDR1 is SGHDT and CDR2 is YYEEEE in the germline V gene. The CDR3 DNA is TGTGCCAGCAGCGGGGCCGGGAGCACAGATACGCAGTATTTT. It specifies CASSGAGSTDTQYF.

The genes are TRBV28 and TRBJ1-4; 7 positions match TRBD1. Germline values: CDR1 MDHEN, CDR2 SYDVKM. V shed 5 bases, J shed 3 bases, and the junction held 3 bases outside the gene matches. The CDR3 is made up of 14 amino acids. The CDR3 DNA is TGTGCCAGCAGTCAGACAGGGCCTAATGAAAAACTGTTTTTT. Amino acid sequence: CASSQTGPNEKLFF.

CDR3 bases: TGTGCCAGCAGCCCTAGCGGGAGGGAAGAGACCCAGTACTTC. Encoded protein: CASSPSGREETQYF. The chain joins TRBV11-3 to TRBJ2-5; 12 bases agree with TRBD2. From germline, CDR1 is SGHNT and CDR2 YENEEA. Germline trimming cut 5 bases from V and 3 bases from J; bases unmatched to any gene: 1. The CDR3 runs to 14 residues.

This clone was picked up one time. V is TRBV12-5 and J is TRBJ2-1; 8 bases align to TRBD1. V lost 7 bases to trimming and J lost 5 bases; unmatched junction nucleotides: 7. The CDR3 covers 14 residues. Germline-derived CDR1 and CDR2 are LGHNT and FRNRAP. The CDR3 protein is CASVSGQGNNEQFF. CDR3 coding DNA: TGTGCTAGTGTATCAGGACAGGGCAACAATGAGCAGTTCTTC.

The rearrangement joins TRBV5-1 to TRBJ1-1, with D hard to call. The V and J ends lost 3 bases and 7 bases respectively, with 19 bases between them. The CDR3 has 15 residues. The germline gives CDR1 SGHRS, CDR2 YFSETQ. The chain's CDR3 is CASSWLGGREHEAFF. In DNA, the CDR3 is TGCGCCAGCAGCTGGCTTGGTGGTAGGGAGCATGAAGCTTTCTTT.

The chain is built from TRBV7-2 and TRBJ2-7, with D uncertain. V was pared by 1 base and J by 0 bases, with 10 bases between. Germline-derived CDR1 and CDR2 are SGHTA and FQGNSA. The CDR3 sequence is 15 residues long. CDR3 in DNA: TGTGCCAGCAGCTTAGGTGGTCTATACTCCTACGAGCAGTACTTC. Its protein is CASSLGGLYSYEQYF.

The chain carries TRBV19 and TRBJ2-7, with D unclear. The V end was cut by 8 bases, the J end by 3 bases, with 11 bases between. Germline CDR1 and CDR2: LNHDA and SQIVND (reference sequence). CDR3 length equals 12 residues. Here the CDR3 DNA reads TGTGCCAGTGGGGATAATCTCTACGAGCAGTACTTC. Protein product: CASGDNLYEQYF. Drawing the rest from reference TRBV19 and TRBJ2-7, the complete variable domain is DGGITQSPKYLFRKEGQNVTLSCEQNLNHDAMYWYRQDPGQGLRLIYYSQIVNDFQKGDIAEGYSVSREKKESFPLTVTSAQKNPTAFYLCASGDNLYEQYFGPGTRLTVT.

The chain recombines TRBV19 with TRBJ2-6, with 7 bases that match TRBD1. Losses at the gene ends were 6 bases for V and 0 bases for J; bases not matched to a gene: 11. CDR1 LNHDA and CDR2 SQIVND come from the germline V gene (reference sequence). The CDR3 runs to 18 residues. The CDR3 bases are TGTGCCAGTAGAAAAATAGGACAGGCAAGCTCTGGGGCCAACGTCCTGACTTTC. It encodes CASRKIGQASSGANVLTF.

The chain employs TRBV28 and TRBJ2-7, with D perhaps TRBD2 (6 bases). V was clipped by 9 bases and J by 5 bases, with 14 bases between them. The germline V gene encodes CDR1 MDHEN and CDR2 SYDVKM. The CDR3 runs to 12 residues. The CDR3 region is CASTGLRDEQYF. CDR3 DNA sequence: TGTGCCAGTACGGGACTCCGCGACGAGCAGTACTTC.

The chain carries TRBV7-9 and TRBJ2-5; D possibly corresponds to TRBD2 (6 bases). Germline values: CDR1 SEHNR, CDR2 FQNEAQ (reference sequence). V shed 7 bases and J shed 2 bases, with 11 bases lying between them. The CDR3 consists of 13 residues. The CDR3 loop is CASTLRGQETQYF. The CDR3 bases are TGTGCCAGCACCCTTCGGGGGCAAGAGACCCAGTACTTC. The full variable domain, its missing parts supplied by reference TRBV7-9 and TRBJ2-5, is DTGVSQNPRHKITKRGQNVTFRCDPISEHNRLYWYRQTLGQGPEFLTYFQNEAQLEKSRLLSDRFSAERPKGSFSTLEIQRTEQGDSAMYLCASTLRGQETQYFGPGTRLLVL.

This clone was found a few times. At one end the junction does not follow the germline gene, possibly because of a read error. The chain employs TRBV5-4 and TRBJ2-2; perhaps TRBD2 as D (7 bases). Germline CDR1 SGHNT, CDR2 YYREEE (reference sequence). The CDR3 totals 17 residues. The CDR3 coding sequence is TGTGCCAGCACCTTGGGGGGGCCAGGGCCTCCCCCCGGGGAGCTGTTTTTT. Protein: CASTLGGPGPPPGELFF. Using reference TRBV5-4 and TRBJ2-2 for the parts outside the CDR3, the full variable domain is ETGVTQSPTHLIKTRGQQVTLRCSSQSGHNTVSWYQQALGQGPQFIFQYYREEENGRGNFPPRFSGLQFPNYSSELNVNALELDDSALYLCASTLGGPGPPPGELFFGEGSRLTVL.

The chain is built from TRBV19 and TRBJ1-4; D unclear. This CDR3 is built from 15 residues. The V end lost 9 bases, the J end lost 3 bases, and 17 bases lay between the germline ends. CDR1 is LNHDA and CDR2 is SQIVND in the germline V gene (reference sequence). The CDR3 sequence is CASRSGGQANEKLFF. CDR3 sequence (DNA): TGTGCCAGCCGGTCCGGCGGGCAGGCTAATGAAAAACTGTTTTTT.

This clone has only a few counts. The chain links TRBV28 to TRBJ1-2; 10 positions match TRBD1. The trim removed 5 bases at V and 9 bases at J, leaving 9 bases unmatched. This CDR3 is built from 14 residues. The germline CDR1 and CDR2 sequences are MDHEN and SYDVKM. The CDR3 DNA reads TGTGCCAGCAGTGCCGGGACAGGGGTAGTCCGCTACACCTTC. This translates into CASSAGTGVVRYTF.

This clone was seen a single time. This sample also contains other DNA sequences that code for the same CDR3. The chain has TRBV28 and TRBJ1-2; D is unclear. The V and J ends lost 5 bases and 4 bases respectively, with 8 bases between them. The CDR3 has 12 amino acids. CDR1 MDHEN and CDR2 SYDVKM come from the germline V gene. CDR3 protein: CASSLDGYGYTF. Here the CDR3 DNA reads TGTGCCAGCAGTCTGGACGGCTATGGCTACACCTTC.

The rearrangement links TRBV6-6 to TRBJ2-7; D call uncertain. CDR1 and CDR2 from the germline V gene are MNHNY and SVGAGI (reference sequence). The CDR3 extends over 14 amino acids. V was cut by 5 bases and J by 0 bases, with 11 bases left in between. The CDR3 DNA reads TGTGCCAGCAGTCCAAGAAGCGACTCCTACGAGCAGTACTTC. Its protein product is CASSPRSDSYEQYF.